This T cell receptor (beta chain) is drawn from a study of T cells in Graves' hyperthyroidism and ophthalmopathy. Study information: Staff took peripheral blood when the initial diagnosis was made, before any treatment began. Study observations and caveats: Most expanded thyroid clonotypes above 0.001 recurred in blood.

The authors took PBMCs from 10 ml fresh peripheral blood. This clonotype was detected a few times. Its antigen is not known. TCR beta CDR3 region amplification was performed from RNA transcripts. The HTBI primer set served for first-round RT-PCR of the TCR CDR3. Each CDR3 protein gets one entry after TCRdb re-called the multiplex PCR reads with MiXCR. The sample lists 300,000 or so distinct CDR3 sequences; more than 15% were seen once. This TCR was sampled from a woman aged 55-69 years with Graves' ophthalmopathy. The sequencing sample was made of blood.

The CDR3 region has the DNA TGTGCCAGCAGTTACTCGACGACCGGGGAGCTGTTTTTT. Residues: CASSYSTTGELFF. This sequence joins TRBV6-5 and TRBJ2-2, with D unclear. This CDR3 is 13 amino acids long. Germline assignment: CDR1 MNHEY and CDR2 SVGAGI. The ends were cut back, 0 bases at V and 5 bases at J, with 4 bases in the middle.